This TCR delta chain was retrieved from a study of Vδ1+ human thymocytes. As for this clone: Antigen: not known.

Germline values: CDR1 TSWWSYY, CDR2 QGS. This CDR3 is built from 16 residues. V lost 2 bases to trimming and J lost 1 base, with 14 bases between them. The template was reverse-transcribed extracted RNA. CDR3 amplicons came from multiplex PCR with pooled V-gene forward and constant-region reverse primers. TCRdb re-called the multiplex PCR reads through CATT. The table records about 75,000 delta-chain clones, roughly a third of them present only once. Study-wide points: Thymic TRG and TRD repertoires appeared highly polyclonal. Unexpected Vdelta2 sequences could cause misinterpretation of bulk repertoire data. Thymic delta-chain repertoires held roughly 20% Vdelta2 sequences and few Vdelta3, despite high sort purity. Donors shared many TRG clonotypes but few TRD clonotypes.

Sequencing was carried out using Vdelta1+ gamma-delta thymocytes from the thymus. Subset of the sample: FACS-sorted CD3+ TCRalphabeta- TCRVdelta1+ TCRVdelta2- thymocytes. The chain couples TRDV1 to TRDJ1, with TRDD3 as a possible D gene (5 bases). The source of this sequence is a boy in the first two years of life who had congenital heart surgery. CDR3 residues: CALGEKGTFRTDKLIF. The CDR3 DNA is TGTGCTCTTGGGGAAAAGGGGACCTTTCGCACCGATAAACTCATCTTT.